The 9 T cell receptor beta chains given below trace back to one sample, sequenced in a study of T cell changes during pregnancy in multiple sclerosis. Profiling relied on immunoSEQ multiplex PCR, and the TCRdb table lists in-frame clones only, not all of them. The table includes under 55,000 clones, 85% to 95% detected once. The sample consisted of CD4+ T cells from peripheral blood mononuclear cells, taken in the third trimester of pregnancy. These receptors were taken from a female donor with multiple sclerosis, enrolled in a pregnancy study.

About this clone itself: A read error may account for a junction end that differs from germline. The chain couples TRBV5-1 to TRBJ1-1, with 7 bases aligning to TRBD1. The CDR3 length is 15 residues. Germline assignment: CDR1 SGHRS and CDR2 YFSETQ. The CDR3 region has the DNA TGCGCCAGCAGTTTGGGTCCGGGGACAGACACTGAAGCTTTCTTT. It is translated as CASSLGPGTDTEAFF.

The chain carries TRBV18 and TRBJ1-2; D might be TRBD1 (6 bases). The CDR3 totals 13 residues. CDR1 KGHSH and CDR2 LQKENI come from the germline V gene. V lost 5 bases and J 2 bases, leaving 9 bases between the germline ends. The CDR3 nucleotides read TGTGCCAGCTCATACGACAGGAACTATGGCTACACCTTC. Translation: CASSYDRNYGYTF.

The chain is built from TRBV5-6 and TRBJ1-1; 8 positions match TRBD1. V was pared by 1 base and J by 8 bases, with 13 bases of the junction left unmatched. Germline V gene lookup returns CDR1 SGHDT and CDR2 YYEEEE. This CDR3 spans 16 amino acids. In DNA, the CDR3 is TGTGCCAGCAGCTTGAGGCCCCGACAGGGGACGCCCGAAGCTTTCTTT. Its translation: CASSLRPRQGTPEAFF.

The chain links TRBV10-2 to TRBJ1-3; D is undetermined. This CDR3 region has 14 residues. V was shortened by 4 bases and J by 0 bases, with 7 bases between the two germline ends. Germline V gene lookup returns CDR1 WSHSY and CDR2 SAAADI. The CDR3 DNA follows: TGCGCCAGCAGTGTTGTGAGCTCTGGAAACACCATATATTTT. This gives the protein CASSVVSSGNTIYF.

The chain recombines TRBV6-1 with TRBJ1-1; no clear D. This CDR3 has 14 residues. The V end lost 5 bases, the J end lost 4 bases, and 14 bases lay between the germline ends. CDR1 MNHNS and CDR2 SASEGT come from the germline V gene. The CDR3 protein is CASSMLRVRTEAFF. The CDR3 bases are TGTGCCAGCAGTATGCTCCGGGTGCGCACTGAAGCTTTCTTT.

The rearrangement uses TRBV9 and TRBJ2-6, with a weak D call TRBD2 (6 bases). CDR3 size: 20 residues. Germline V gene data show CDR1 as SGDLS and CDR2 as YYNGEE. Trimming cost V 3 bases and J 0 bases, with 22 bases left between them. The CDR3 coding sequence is TGTGCCAGCAGCGGGGGCAGGCAGAGAATCGGGAGCTCTGGGGCCAACGTCCTGACTTTC. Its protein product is CASSGGRQRIGSSGANVLTF.

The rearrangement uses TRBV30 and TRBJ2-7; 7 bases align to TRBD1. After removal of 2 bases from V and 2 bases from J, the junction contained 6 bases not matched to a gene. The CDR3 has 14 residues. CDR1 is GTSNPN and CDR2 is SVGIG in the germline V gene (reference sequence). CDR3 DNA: TGTGCCTGGAGTCCCGAGACAGGGCCCTACGAGCAGTACTTC. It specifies CAWSPETGPYEQYF.

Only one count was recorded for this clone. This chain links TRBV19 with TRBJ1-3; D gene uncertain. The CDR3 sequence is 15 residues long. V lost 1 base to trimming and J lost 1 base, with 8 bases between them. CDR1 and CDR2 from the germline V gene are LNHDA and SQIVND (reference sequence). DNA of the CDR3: TGTGCCAGTAGTATAGGAGGCGCATCTGGAAACACCATATATTTT. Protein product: CASSIGGASGNTIYF.

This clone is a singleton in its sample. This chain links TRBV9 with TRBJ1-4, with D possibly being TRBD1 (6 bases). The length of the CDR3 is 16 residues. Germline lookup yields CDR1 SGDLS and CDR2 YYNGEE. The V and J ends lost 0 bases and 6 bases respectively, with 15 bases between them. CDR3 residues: CASSVGSQGGHEKLFF. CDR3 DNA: TGTGCCAGCAGCGTAGGTTCACAGGGCGGGCATGAAAAACTGTTTTTT.